This T cell receptor beta chain was identified during a study of early T cells in non-severe SARS-CoV-2 infection. Across the study: Chains were not paired, and sequencing was done on bulk RNA from unsorted whole blood. Whole-study findings and limits: Matches to VDJdb favored anti-spike CD8 responses and missed private and CD4 specificities.

On this clonotype itself: As yet, its antigen is unknown.

The library protocol tagged individual cDNA molecules with unique molecular identifiers. From the 5' RACE reads, TCRdb called clonotypes with MiXCR, one entry per CDR3 protein. The repertoire includes 100,000 to 150,000 distinct CDR3 sequences, around 14% of them detected once, and about a fifth sits in the top ten. There are 13 residues in the CDR3. CDR1 and CDR2 from the germline V gene are SGHRS and YFSETQ. The ends were cut back, 1 base at V and 4 bases at J, with 9 bases in the middle. The gene calls are TRBV5-1 and TRBJ2-7; D is uncertain. The sequencing input was whole blood. This clonotype was obtained from an adult who was a healthcare worker with PCR-confirmed SARS-CoV-2 infection or an uninfected control (not recorded which). In DNA form, the CDR3 reads TGCGCCAGCAGCTTGTTAGGAGAGTACGAGCAGTACTTC. Its protein is CASSLLGEYEQYF.